The 6 T cell receptor beta chains below come from one sample, sequenced in a study of cytomegalovirus exposure and HLA in healthy donors. The PCR employed 60 Vbeta primers together with 13 Jbeta primers. The data were produced by immunoSEQ multiplex PCR, yet TCRdb's version contains in-frame clones alone and is incomplete. The table shows about 86,000 clones, with about 71% occurring only once. Material: PBMCs. The receptors derive from a man aged 55-75 years in good health and CMV-seronegative.

The V call is TRBV7-9, the J call TRBJ2-7; 13 positions agree with TRBD2. The CDR3 loop spans 16 amino acids. Germline CDR1 and CDR2: SEHNR and FQNEAQ (reference sequence). V shed 5 bases and J 2 bases; nucleotides not matched to a gene: 6. The CDR3 region is CASSTGLAGVTYEQYF. CDR3 coding DNA: TGTGCCAGCAGCACCGGACTAGCGGGAGTAACCTACGAGCAGTACTTC.

J is TRBJ1-3 and V is TRBV15; D is uncertain. This CDR3 contains 16 residues. Trimming left V 0 bases short and J 2 bases short, with 11 bases between. Looked up from germline, CDR1 is LNHNV and CDR2 is YYDKDF (reference sequence). CDR3 amino acids: CATSRDPARTGNTIYF. The CDR3 nucleotides are TGTGCCACCAGCAGAGATCCCGCCAGAACTGGAAACACCATATATTTT.

The chain recombines TRBV7-9 with TRBJ1-1; TRBD1 agrees at 8 bases. After removal of 5 bases from V and 4 bases from J, the junction contained 9 bases not matched to a gene. The germline gives CDR1 SEHNR, CDR2 FQNEAQ (reference sequence). The CDR3 is 15 amino acids. The CDR3 DNA reads TGTGCCAGCAGCACGTACCAGGGGGCGAGCACTGAAGCTTTCTTT. Translating it yields CASSTYQGASTEAFF. Filled out from reference TRBV7-9 and TRBJ1-1, the complete variable domain reads DTGVSQNPRHKITKRGQNVTFRCDPISEHNRLYWYRQTLGQGPEFLTYFQNEAQLEKSRLLSDRFSAERPKGSFSTLEIQRTEQGDSAMYLCASSTYQGASTEAFFGQGTRLTVV.

The table lists this clone with a few counts. The genes are TRBV10-3 and TRBJ1-2, with 7 positions matching TRBD1. J was trimmed by 6 bases and V by 2 bases; bases with no gene match: 0. The CDR3 has 12 amino acids. Germline-derived CDR1 and CDR2 are ENHRY and SYGVKD. The CDR3 sequence: CAISEQGDGYTF. For the CDR3, the DNA is TGTGCCATCAGTGAGCAGGGGGATGGCTACACCTTC.

V is TRBV19 and J is TRBJ2-2; weak D call: TRBD2 (5 bases). V was shortened by 7 bases and J by 2 bases, with 17 bases between the two germline ends. Germline CDR1 LNHDA, CDR2 SQIVND (reference sequence). This CDR3 has 16 residues. The CDR3 is CASNLGLFSNTGELFF. The CDR3 DNA sequence: TGTGCCAGTAACCTAGGACTGTTCAGTAACACCGGGGAGCTGTTTTTT.

This chain connects TRBV6-5 to TRBJ1-4, with D unclear. The germline CDR1 and CDR2 sequences are MNHEY and SVGAGI. V gave up 8 bases and J gave up 0 bases, with 4 bases separating them. The CDR3 sequence is 12 residues long. CDR3 loop: CASSPTNEKLFF. The CDR3 DNA sequence: TGTGCCAGCTCTCCAACTAATGAAAAACTGTTTTTT.